The sequence of this T cell receptor (beta chain) was determined in a study of cytomegalovirus exposure and HLA in healthy donors. Germline V CDR1 and CDR2: MNHEY, SMNVEV (reference sequence). The CDR3 runs to 14 residues. V shed 0 bases and J shed 2 bases, with 7 bases lying between them. The PCR used 60 Vbeta and 13 Jbeta primers. Using immunoSEQ multiplex PCR, the repertoire was profiled, and TCRdb retains in-frame clones only, with some absent. Among 120,000 to 150,000 clones listed, roughly 76% were seen once. Note on this clone: Its antigen is not identified.

General study results and limits: Of the V segments, some could not be distinguished, including TRBV6-2 and TRBV6-3, and were excluded.

The TCR originated in a woman aged 40 to 50 in good health and CMV-seronegative. V and J are TRBV27 and TRBJ1-2, with D uncertain. What was sequenced was PBMCs. CDR3 DNA: TGTGCCAGCAGTTTATCGCCGGGGAACTATGGCTACACCTTC. It codes for CASSLSPGNYGYTF.